Each of the 13 T cell receptor beta chains below was sequenced from the same sample in a study of shared clonotypes between healthy human individuals. CD45RO-negative cells were positively selected for CCR7, leaving out terminally differentiated effector memory CD45RA+ cells. Only in-frame clones appear in the TCRdb table, and some are missing; sequencing was by immunoSEQ multiplex PCR. Among 2 million to 2.5 million clones listed, about 95% were seen once. Sequencing input: naive CD8+ T cells sorted from blood. These receptors were obtained from a man in his late teens or twenties in good health.

This sequence joins TRBV11-2 and TRBJ2-1, with TRBD2 matching over 9 bases. This CDR3 has 18 amino acids. Per the germline V gene, CDR1 is SGHAT and CDR2 is FQNNGV. Trimming cost V 1 base and J 1 base; bases outside gene matches: 8. The DNA of the CDR3 is TGTGCCAGCAGCTTAGCAGGCGGGGGGGCCGTATCCTACAATGAGCAGTTCTTC. Its protein is CASSLAGGGAVSYNEQFF.

The chain is built from TRBV7-6 and TRBJ2-7, with TRBD1 matching 11 bases. The CDR3 length is 14 residues. V lost 0 bases to trimming and J lost 5 bases; unmatched junction nucleotides: 0. Germline V gives CDR1 SGHVS, CDR2 FNYEAQ. The CDR3 coding sequence is TGTGCCAGCAGCTTAGCGGACAGGGGGCACGAGCAGTACTTC. It is translated as CASSLADRGHEQYF.

The chain uses TRBV12-5 and TRBJ2-7; TRBD1 matches 9 bases. The CDR3 is 15 amino acids. V shed 6 bases, J shed 3 bases, and the junction held 9 bases outside the gene matches. Germline CDR1 reads LGHNT; CDR2 reads FRNRAP. The CDR3 DNA sequence: TGTGCTAGTGGACTGGGACAGGGAGGTTTCTACGAGCAGTACTTC. Protein sequence: CASGLGQGGFYEQYF.

This clone is a singleton in its sample. The chain uses TRBV4-1 and TRBJ2-1; 11 nucleotides align to TRBD2. The V gene end was trimmed by 3 bases and the J gene end by 8 bases; junction bases not matched to a gene: 6. This CDR3 region has 15 residues. Germline V gene data show CDR1 as MGHRA and CDR2 as YSYEKL. The CDR3 nucleotides read TGCGCCAGCAGCCAGATAGCGGGGGGGCCGGATGAGCAGTTCTTC. It specifies CASSQIAGGPDEQFF.

The J gene is TRBJ2-7, the V gene TRBV18; no reliable D call. CDR1 and CDR2 (germline): KGHSH, LQKENI. V was shortened by 6 bases and J by 5 bases, with 8 bases between the two germline ends. This CDR3 comprises 11 residues. The CDR3 spells CASSDADEQYF. The DNA for the CDR3 is TGTGCCAGCTCCGATGCTGACGAGCAGTACTTC.

The rearrangement uses TRBV28 and TRBJ2-3; 9 positions agree with TRBD1. V gave up 6 bases and J gave up 4 bases; unmatched junction bases: 11. The germline gives CDR1 MDHEN, CDR2 SYDVKM. The CDR3 extends over 16 amino acids. CDR3: CASSEQGAVLSDTQYF. The DNA of the CDR3 is TGTGCCAGCAGCGAACAGGGGGCCGTGTTATCAGATACGCAGTATTTT.

The chain couples TRBV4-1 to TRBJ2-3, with D perhaps matching TRBD1 or TRBD2 (5 bases each). V lost 2 bases to trimming and J lost 0 bases, with 12 bases between them. The CDR3 has 16 amino acids. Germline V gene lookup returns CDR1 MGHRA and CDR2 YSYEKL. CDR3 DNA: TGCGCCAGCAGCCAACGTATGAGGGGAAGCACAGATACGCAGTATTTT. Translating gives CASSQRMRGSTDTQYF.

The chain uses TRBV15 and TRBJ2-1, with D possibly TRBD1 on 5 matching bases. The CDR3 spans 15 residues. Trimming left V 0 bases short and J 5 bases short, with 11 bases between. Germline V lookup: CDR1 LNHNV, CDR2 YYDKDF (reference sequence). The CDR3, as DNA: TGTGCCACCAGCAGAGATCCGACAGATAACAATGAGCAGTTCTTC. It codes for CATSRDPTDNNEQFF.

The chain links TRBV28 to TRBJ2-5, with a tentative D call TRBD1 (6 bases). This CDR3 is 14 amino acids long. The V end lost 6 bases, the J end lost 5 bases, and 16 bases lay between the germline ends. Per the germline V gene, CDR1 is MDHEN and CDR2 is SYDVKM. The CDR3 bases are TGTGCCAGCAGCCAGGTGGGGGCCGGGGAGACCCAGTACTTC. It translates to CASSQVGAGETQYF.

The rearrangement uses TRBV19 and TRBJ2-5; D is perhaps TRBD2 (6 bases). From germline, CDR1 is LNHDA and CDR2 SQIVND (reference sequence). V was pared by 5 bases and J by 3 bases, with 10 bases between. This CDR3 contains 13 residues. CDR3 nucleotides: TGTGCCAGTAGTCCTCGGACTAAAGAGACCCAGTACTTC. It yields the protein CASSPRTKETQYF.

This clone was recorded once. The J gene is TRBJ1-3, the V gene TRBV9; 9 bases are a match to TRBD1. Germline loops: CDR1 SGDLS, CDR2 YYNGEE. The CDR3 covers 15 residues. The V gene end was trimmed by 3 bases and the J gene end by 6 bases; junction bases not matched to a gene: 7. CDR3 nucleotide sequence: TGTGCCAGCAGCGATGGGGGACAGGGTGAAAACACCATATATTTT. Its translation is CASSDGGQGENTIYF.

The J gene is TRBJ2-3, the V gene TRBV11-2; 8 bases align to TRBD2. V shed 0 bases and J 2 bases; nucleotides not matched to a gene: 7. The germline V gene has CDR1 SGHAT and CDR2 FQNNGV. This CDR3 is built from 17 residues. CDR3 loop: CASSLDLAGGTTDTQYF. In DNA form, the CDR3 reads TGTGCCAGCAGCTTAGATTTGGCGGGGGGTACCACAGATACGCAGTATTTT.

The chain is built from TRBV4-3 and TRBJ2-7; 8 nucleotides line up with TRBD2. This CDR3 spans 14 amino acids. V lost 4 bases and J lost 6; bases outside the gene matches: 8. CDR1 is LGHNA and CDR2 is YSLEER in the germline V gene. The CDR3 loop reads CASSPTVAGGEQYF. CDR3 in DNA: TGCGCCAGCAGCCCCACCGTGGCGGGAGGCGAGCAGTACTTC.